In its sample, the clone carrying this T cell receptor beta chain was seen many times. The antigen remains unidentified. This sample stems from a study of neurological immune-mediated disorders. Study-level points and caveats: Among expanded clones, no CDR3 amino acid sequences were shared across subjects, a pattern suggesting private repertoires in all groups.

From 2 million PBMCs stored at -80 C, the unsorted libraries were generated. Trimming shortened V by 4 bases and J by 1 base, and 13 bases separated the two germline ends. The CDR3 runs to 15 residues. The germline CDR1 and CDR2 sequences are MNHEY and SVGAGI. The method for making cDNA was 5'RACE, and it used 10-nucleotide random UMIs. One entry per CDR3 protein results from TCRdb running MiXCR on the 5' RACE reads. The repertoire has tens of thousands of distinct CDR3 sequences, 10% of them found once; the top ten carry about 1.8%. The TCR sequence derives from a middle-aged man in good health. Source material: PBMCs. The chain employs TRBV6-5 and TRBJ1-1; unclear D gene. CDR3 sequence reads: CASSFSGFKNTEAFF. CDR3 DNA sequence: TGTGCCAGCAGTTTTTCAGGTTTCAAGAACACTGAAGCTTTCTTT.